The clone carrying this TCR beta chain was picked up one time. The antigen remains unidentified. These data originate in a study of cytomegalovirus exposure and HLA in healthy donors. Study-level findings and limits: Most TCRs appeared rarely, but some public TCRs recurred in many donors. An analysis done earlier found most TCR beta V segments productive about 87% or about 30% of the time. A later analysis linked a missense DCLRE1C variant to TCR beta V- and J-gene trimming.

V was cut by 3 bases and J by 1 base, with 17 bases left in between. The CDR3 has 17 amino acids. The V gene's germline CDR1 is MGHRA and CDR2 YSYEKL. Primers included in the PCR were 60 Vbeta and 13 Jbeta primers. Some clones are missing from TCRdb's copy, which holds only in-frame ones; the method was immunoSEQ multiplex PCR. The data hold roughly 150,000 clones, with around 75% observed a single time. This receptor was identified in a man between 18 and 29 years old in good health and CMV-seronegative. This rearrangement joins TRBV4-1 to TRBJ2-3, with D tentatively TRBD2 (5 bases). Sequencing was carried out using PBMCs. Written as DNA, the CDR3 is TGCGCCAGCAGCCAGGATGGAGTGGGAGAGGGCACAGATACGCAGTATTTT. It codes for CASSQDGVGEGTDTQYF.